The 3 T cell receptor beta chains below were found in one sample sequenced in a study of identical twins (dated by TCRdb to 2016 to 2017). The library was prepared using 5' RACE. Sequenced on an Illumina HiSeq 2000. TCRdb reworked the public reads: Q25 trimming with fastp, MiXCR clone assembly, productive beta chains retained. A single entry per CDR3 protein holds the most common genes and DNA from its merged rows. The sample yields hundreds of thousands of distinct CDR3 sequences; around 8.3% were counted once. Around 0.95% of the sample is held by the ten biggest clonotypes. Separately, the same data were catalogued under a study of yellow fever vaccine responses in identical twins.

Material: PBMCs. These receptors all stem from a woman aged 18-30 years in good health.

This chain links TRBV4-2 with TRBJ2-2, with D possibly matching TRBD2 (8 bases). Germline loops: CDR1 LGHNA, CDR2 YNFKEQ. The germline V and J ends were trimmed by 5 bases and 0 bases, with 19 bases remaining between them. The CDR3 spans 18 residues. The CDR3 DNA reads TGTGCCAGCAGCGACAGGGCGGCGGGGGGAGCGAACACCGGGGAGCTGTTTTTT. Its translation is CASSDRAAGGANTGELFF.

The chain has TRBV5-6 and TRBJ2-5, with no clear D. CDR1 and CDR2 from the germline V gene are SGHDT and YYEEEE. V was clipped by 1 base and J by 4 bases, with 11 bases between them. The CDR3 has 14 amino acids. The CDR3 region has the DNA TGTGCCAGCAGCTTGTCAGTACCTCCAGAGACCCAGTACTTC. Residues: CASSLSVPPETQYF. Filled out from reference TRBV5-6 and TRBJ2-5, the complete variable domain reads DAGVTQSPTHLIKTRGQQVTLRCSPKSGHDTVSWYQQALGQGPQFIFQYYEEEERQRGNFPDRFSGHQFPNYSSELNVNALLLGDSALYLCASSLSVPPETQYFGPGTRLLVL.

In its sample, this clonotype was seen once. This rearrangement joins TRBV6-2 or TRBV6-3 to TRBJ2-7, with D unclear. The CDR3 consists of 11 residues. Trimming removed 0 bases from V and 7 bases from J, with 4 bases in between. Looked up from germline, CDR1 is MNHEY and CDR2 is SVGEGT. The CDR3 sequence: CASSYSEEQYF. The CDR3 bases are TGTGCCAGCAGTTACTCGGAAGAGCAGTACTTC.